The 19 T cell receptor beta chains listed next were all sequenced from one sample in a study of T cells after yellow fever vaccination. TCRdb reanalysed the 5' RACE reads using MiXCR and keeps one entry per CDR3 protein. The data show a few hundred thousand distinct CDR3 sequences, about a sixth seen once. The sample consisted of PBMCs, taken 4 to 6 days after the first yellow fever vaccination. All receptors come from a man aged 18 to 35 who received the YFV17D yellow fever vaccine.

DNA for the CDR3: TGTGCCAGCAGCCAAGACAGTCTGGCTAGCGCATCCTACGAGCAGTACTTC. It translates to CASSQDSLASASYEQYF. This chain links TRBV4-2 with TRBJ2-7, with a weak D call TRBD2 (6 bases). Germline V CDR1 and CDR2: LGHNA, YNFKEQ. Trimming left V 0 bases short and J 1 base short, with 16 bases between. The CDR3 runs to 17 residues.

CDR3 nucleotide sequence: TGCGCCAGCAGCCAAGTCCTTCGCGCAGGGGATTATGGCTACACCTTC. Amino acids: CASSQVLRAGDYGYTF. The rearrangement links TRBV4-3 to TRBJ1-2; D is possibly TRBD1 (6 bases). Germline V CDR1 and CDR2: LGHNA, YSLEER. This CDR3 contains 16 residues. The V end lost 1 base, the J end lost 5 bases, and 17 bases lay between the germline ends.

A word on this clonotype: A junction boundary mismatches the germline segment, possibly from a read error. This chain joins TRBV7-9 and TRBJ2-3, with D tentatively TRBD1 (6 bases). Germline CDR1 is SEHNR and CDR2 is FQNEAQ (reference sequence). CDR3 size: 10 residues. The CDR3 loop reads CASSQRGFDF. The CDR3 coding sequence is TGTGCCAGCAGTCAAAGGGGGTTCGATTTT.

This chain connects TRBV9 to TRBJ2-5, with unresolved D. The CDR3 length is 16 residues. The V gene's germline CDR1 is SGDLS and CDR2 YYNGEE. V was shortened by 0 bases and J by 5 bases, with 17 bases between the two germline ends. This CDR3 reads CASSVAGALGRETQYF. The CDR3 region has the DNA TGTGCCAGCAGCGTAGCTGGTGCCTTAGGCCGGGAGACCCAGTACTTC.

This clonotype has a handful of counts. The chain's CDR3 is CASSLVGLQSYEQYF. The CDR3 nucleotides are TGTGCCAGCAGCTTAGTCGGTTTGCAGAGCTACGAGCAGTACTTC. The rearrangement uses TRBV7-2 and TRBJ2-7; D gene unclear. Trimming stripped 1 base from V and 3 bases from J, with 13 bases between. This CDR3 comprises 15 residues. In germline, CDR1 is SGHTA, CDR2 FQGNSA.

The CDR3 DNA reads as TGTGCCAGCAGCCGGCCGTGGGAGATGCAAGGCTACACCTTC. The encoded protein is CASSRPWEMQGYTF. The gene calls are TRBV5-4 and TRBJ1-2; no definite D call. The CDR3 extends over 14 amino acids. CDR1 is SGHNT and CDR2 is YYREEE in the germline V gene (reference sequence). Trimming took 4 bases from V and 8 from J, leaving 18 bases between them. The entire variable domain, with the rest obtained from reference TRBV5-4 and TRBJ1-2, is as follows: ETGVTQSPTHLIKTRGQQVTLRCSSQSGHNTVSWYQQALGQGPQFIFQYYREEENGRGNFPPRFSGLQFPNYSSELNVNALELDDSALYLCASSRPWEMQGYTFGSGTRLTVV.

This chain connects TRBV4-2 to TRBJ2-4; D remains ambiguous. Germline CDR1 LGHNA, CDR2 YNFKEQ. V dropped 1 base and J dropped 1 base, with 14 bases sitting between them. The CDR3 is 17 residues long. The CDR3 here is CASSQGALKTAKNIQYF. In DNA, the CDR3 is TGTGCCAGCAGCCAAGGGGCCTTAAAGACGGCCAAAAACATTCAGTACTTC.

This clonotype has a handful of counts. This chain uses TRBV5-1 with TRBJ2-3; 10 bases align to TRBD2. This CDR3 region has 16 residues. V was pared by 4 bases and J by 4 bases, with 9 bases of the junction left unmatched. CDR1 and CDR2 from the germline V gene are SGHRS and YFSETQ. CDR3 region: CASSRNLAGDADTQYF. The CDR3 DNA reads TGCGCCAGCAGCAGGAACCTAGCGGGGGACGCAGATACGCAGTATTTT.

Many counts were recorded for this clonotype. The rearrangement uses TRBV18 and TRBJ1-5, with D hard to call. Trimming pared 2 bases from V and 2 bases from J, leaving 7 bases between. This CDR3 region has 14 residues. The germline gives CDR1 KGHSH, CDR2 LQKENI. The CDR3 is CASSPDGGNQPQHF. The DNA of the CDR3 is TGTGCCAGCTCACCAGATGGCGGCAATCAGCCCCAGCATTTT. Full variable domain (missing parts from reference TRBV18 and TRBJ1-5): NAGVMQNPRHLVRRRGQEARLRCSPMKGHSHVYWYRQLPEEGLKFMVYLQKENIIDESGMPKERFSAEFPKEGPSILRIQQVVRGDSAAYFCASSPDGGNQPQHFGDGTRLSIL.

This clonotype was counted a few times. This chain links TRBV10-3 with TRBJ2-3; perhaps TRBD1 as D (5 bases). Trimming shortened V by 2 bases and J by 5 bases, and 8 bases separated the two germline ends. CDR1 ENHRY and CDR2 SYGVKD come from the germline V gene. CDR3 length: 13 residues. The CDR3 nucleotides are TGTGCCATCAGTGAGCCGGACAAAGATACGCAGTATTTT. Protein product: CAISEPDKDTQYF.

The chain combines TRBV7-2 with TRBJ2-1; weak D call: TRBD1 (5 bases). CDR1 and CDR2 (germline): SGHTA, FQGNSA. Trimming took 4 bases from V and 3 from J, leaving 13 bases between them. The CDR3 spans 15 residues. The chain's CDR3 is CASSSIKDSYNEQFF. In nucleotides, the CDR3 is TGTGCCAGCAGCTCGATTAAAGACAGCTACAATGAGCAGTTCTTC.

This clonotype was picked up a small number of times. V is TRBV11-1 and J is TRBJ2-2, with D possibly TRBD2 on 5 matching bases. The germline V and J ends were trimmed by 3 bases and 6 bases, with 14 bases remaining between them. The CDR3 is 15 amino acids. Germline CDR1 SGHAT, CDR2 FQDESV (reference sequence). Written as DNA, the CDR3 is TGTGCCAGCAGCTTTCTTGAGGGCTTCGCCGGGGAGCTGTTTTTT. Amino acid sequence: CASSFLEGFAGELFF.

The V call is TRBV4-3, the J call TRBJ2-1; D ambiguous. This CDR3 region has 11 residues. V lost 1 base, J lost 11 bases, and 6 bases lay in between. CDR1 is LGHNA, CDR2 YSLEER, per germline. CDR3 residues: CASSQGGKQFF. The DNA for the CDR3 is TGCGCCAGCAGCCAAGGGGGAAAGCAGTTCTTC.

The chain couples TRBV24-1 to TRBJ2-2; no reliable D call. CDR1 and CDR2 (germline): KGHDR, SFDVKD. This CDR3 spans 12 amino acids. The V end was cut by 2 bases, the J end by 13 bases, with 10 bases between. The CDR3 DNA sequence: TGTGCCACCAGTGATTCACCGGTTCGGCTGTTTTTT. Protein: CATSDSPVRLFF.

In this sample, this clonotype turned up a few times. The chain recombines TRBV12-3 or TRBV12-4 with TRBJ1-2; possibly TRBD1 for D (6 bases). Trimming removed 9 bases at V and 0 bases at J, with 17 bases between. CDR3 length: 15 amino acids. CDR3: CASLTWGATNYGYTF. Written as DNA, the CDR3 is TGTGCCAGTCTGACCTGGGGGGCGACTAACTATGGCTACACCTTC.

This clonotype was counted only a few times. Here the CDR3 DNA reads TGTGCTAGTGGTTTCAGGACAGGGATATCCTACGAGCAGTACGTC. Its translation: CASGFRTGISYEQYV. The chain combines TRBV12-5 with TRBJ2-7; TRBD1 matches at 8 bases. CDR3 length: 15 amino acids. Germline V CDR1 and CDR2: LGHNT, FRNRAP. V lost 3 bases and J lost 1; bases outside the gene matches: 5.

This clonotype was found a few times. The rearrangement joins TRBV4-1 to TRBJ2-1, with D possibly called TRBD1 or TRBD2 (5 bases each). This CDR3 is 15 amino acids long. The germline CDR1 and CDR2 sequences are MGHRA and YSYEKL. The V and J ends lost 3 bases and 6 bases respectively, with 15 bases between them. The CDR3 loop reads CASSQQDGTGNEQFF. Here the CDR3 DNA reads TGCGCCAGCAGCCAGCAGGACGGGACCGGCAATGAGCAGTTCTTC.

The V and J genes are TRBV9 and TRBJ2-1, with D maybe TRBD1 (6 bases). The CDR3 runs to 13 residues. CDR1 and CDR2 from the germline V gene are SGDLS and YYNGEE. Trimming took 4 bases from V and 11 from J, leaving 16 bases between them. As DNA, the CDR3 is TGTGCCAGCAGCCTTAAATGGGACACCCAGCAGTTCTTC. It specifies CASSLKWDTQQFF.

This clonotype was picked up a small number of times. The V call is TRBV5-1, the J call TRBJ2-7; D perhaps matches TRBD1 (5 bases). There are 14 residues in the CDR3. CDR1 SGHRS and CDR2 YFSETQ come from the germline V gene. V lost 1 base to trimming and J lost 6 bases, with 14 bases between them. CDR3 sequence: CASSLQVGQGEQYF. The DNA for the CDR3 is TGCGCCAGCAGCTTGCAGGTGGGGCAGGGCGAGCAGTACTTC.